A selection of T cell receptor beta chains follows, all from one sample in a study of shared clonotypes between healthy human individuals. The data were produced by immunoSEQ multiplex PCR, yet TCRdb's version contains in-frame clones alone and is incomplete. The sample holds 2 million to 2.5 million clones, approximately 95% seen once. Material for sequencing was naive CD4+ T cells from PBMCs. These receptor sequences come from a young man in good health. Some clones in this sample may be carry-over from other donors' samples. The CDR3 runs from the conserved cysteine through the conserved F or W. A D gene is named only where the DNA matches it firmly. A row's size may be missing; if present it is once, few, many or a size class.

J,D,size,V,CDR3,DNA
TRBJ2-7,TRBD2,-,TRBV6-5,CASSSGSPGRGYEQYF,TGTGCCAGCAGTTCCGGGTCTCCCGGGAGGGGATACGAGCAGTACTTC
TRBJ2-7,-,-,TRBV5-4,CASSLSGPSYEQYF,TGTGCCAGCAGCTTGTCAGGCCCCTCCTACGAGCAGTACTTC
TRBJ2-2,TRBD1,-,TRBV5-4,CASSLDRGGTGELFF,TGTGCCAGCAGCCTGGACAGGGGGGGCACCGGGGAGCTGTTTTTT
TRBJ1-3,-,-,TRBV9,CASSERGFSGNTIYF,TGTGCCAGCAGCGAGCGGGGATTCTCTGGAAACACCATATATTTT
TRBJ1-4,TRBD1,-,TRBV7-9,CASSSRPGTGNRANEKLFF,TGTGCCAGCAGCTCCCGGCCCGGGACAGGGAATAGGGCTAATGAAAAACTGTTTTTT
TRBJ1-1,-,-,TRBV19,CASSILGGNTEAFF,TGTGCCAGTAGTATATTGGGCGGGAACACTGAAGCTTTCTTT
TRBJ2-7,-,-,TRBV7-6,CASSPVGGIHSYEQYF,TGTGCCAGCAGCCCCGTTGGGGGGATACATTCCTACGAGCAGTACTTC
TRBJ1-3,-,-,TRBV4-3,CASSPSWPAVSGNTIYF,TGCGCCAGCAGCCCCAGTTGGCCGGCAGTCTCTGGAAACACCATATATTTT
TRBJ1-5,-,-,TRBV10-1,CASGPGYSNQPQHF,TGCGCCAGCGGTCCAGGGTATAGCAATCAGCCCCAGCATTTT
TRBJ2-7,-,-,TRBV28,CASSSGTTYEQYF,TGTGCCAGCAGTTCAGGGACCACCTACGAGCAGTACTTC
TRBJ1-5,TRBD1,-,TRBV18,CASSPGQQEPQHF,TGTGCCAGCTCTCCGGGACAGCAGGAGCCCCAGCATTTT
TRBJ1-4,TRBD1,-,TRBV7-2,CATASDRANEKLFF,TGTGCCACCGCCTCGGACAGGGCTAATGAAAAACTGTTTTTT
TRBJ2-1,-,once,TRBV6-5,CASRGGLYNEQFF,TGTGCCAGCAGGGGGGGACTTTACAATGAGCAGTTCTTC
TRBJ1-1,-,-,TRBV7-8,CATKENRANMNTEAFF,TGTGCTACAAAAGAGAACCGGGCTAACATGAACACTGAAGCTTTCTTT
TRBJ1-5,-,-,TRBV18,CASSRGGNGNQPQHF,TGTGCCAGCTCCCGGGGGGGTAACGGCAATCAGCCCCAGCATTTT
TRBJ2-3,-,-,TRBV18,CASSRGRRRAADTQYF,TGTGCCAGCTCACGAGGAAGGCGTAGAGCGGCAGATACGCAGTATTTT
TRBJ1-4,TRBD1,-,TRBV27,CASSFLTGGLFTNEKLFF,TGTGCCAGCAGTTTTCTAACAGGGGGCCTTTTTACTAATGAAAAACTGTTTTTT
TRBJ2-6,TRBD2,-,TRBV27,CASSSRLAGGWEANVLTF,TGTGCCAGCAGTTCAAGACTAGCGGGAGGGTGGGAGGCCAACGTCCTGACTTTC
TRBJ2-1,TRBD2,-,TRBV10-3,CAIRPGLAGEGKEFF,TGTGCCATCAGACCGGGACTAGCGGGAGAAGGGAAGGAGTTCTTC
TRBJ2-6,TRBD1,-,TRBV9,CASSVATGGRGPSGANVLTF,TGTGCCAGCAGCGTAGCTACCGGCGGCAGGGGGCCCTCTGGGGCCAACGTCCTGACTTTC